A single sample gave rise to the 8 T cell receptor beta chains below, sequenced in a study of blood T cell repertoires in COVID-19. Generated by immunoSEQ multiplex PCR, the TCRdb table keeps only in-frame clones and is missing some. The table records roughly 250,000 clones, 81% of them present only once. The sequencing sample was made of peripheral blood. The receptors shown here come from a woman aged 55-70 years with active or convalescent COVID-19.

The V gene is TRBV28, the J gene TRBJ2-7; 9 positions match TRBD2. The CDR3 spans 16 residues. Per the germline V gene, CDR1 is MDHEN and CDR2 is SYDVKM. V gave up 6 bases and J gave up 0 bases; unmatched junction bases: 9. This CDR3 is CASRRFSGGSSYEQYF. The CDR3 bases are TGTGCCAGCAGAAGATTTAGCGGGGGAAGCTCCTACGAGCAGTACTTC.

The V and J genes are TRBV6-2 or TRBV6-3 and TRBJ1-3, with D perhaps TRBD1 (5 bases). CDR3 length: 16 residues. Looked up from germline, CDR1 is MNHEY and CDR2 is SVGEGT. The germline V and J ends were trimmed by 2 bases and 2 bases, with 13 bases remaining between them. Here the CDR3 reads CASSYGGAWAGNTIYF. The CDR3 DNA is TGTGCCAGCAGTTACGGCGGGGCTTGGGCTGGAAACACCATATATTTT.

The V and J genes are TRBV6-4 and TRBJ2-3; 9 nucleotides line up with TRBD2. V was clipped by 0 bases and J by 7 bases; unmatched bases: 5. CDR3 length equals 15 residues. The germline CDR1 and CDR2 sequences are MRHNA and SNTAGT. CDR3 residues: CASSDSAGGRHTQYF. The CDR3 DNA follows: TGTGCCAGCAGTGACTCTGCGGGGGGGCGACATACGCAGTATTTT.

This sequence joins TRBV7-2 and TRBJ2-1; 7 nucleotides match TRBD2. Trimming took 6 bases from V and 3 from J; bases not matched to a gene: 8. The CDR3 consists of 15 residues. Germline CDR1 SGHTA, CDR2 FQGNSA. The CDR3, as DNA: TGTGCCAGCAGACGGGCGGGGGTCGACTACAATGAGCAGTTCTTC. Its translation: CASRRAGVDYNEQFF.

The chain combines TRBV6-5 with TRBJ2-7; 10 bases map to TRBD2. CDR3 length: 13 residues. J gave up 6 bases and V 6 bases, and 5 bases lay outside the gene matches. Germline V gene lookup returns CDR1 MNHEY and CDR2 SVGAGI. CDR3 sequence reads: CASRGTSAGEQYF. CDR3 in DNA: TGTGCCAGCAGGGGGACTAGCGCTGGCGAGCAGTACTTC.

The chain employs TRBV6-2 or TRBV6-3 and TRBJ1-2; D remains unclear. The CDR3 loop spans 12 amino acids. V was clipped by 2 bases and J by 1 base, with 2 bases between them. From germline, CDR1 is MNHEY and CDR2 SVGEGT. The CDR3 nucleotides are TGTGCCAGCAGTTACCTTAACTATGGCTACACCTTC. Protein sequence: CASSYLNYGYTF.

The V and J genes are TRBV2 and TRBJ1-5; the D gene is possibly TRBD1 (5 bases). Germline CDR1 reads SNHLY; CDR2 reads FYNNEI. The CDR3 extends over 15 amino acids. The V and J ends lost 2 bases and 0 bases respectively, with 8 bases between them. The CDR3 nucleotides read TGTGCCAGCAGTGAATCGGGGGTTAGCAATCAGCCCCAGCATTTT. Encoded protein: CASSESGVSNQPQHF.

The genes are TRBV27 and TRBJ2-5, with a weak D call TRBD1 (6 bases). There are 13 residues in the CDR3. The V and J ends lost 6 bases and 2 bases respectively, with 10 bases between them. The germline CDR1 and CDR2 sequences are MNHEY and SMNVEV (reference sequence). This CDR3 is CASRQGRQETQYF. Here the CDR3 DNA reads TGTGCCAGCAGACAGGGTCGGCAAGAGACCCAGTACTTC.